This T cell receptor beta chain was captured by sequencing in a study of blood T cell repertoires in COVID-19 (dated by TCRdb to 2018 to 2021). As for the study more broadly: Samples from collaborators originated in the United States, Italy and Spain and spanned both the acute and convalescent phases of COVID-19. Subjects who had been exposed to COVID-19, were actively infected with it, or had recovered from it provided the deeply sampled blood TCRbeta repertoires that made up the dataset. HLA class I and class II types, where available, came from metadata supplied by the sample provider rather than from assay-based typing. Sample metadata almost always included a de-identified subject ID, COVID-19 status, age in years and sex. The material from the prospective study consisted of cDNA or gDNA derived from T cells, B-cell-depleted T cells, or PBMCs. The repertoires were released in a freely available public database intended as a resource for research on the immune response to SARS-CoV-2. The samples were drawn from two sources: the first 160 participants of the ongoing ImmuneRACE study, and 1,200 or so subjects contributed by 6 global collaborators.

Here is what the overall study found, with its caveats: The amount of clinical and demographic metadata varied by source and participant and was provided uncurated.

From a lookup of the germline V gene (reference sequence), CDR1 and CDR2 are MNHEY and SMNVEV. V is reduced by 2 bases and J by 6 bases, leaving a spacing of 17 bases between them. Spanning cysteine to phenylalanine, the CDR3 consists of 15 amino acids. The kept DNA is CDR3 alone, 45 bases in frame from the first base. TCRbeta CDR3 regions were amplified from genomic DNA using the immunoSEQ Assay, a bias-controlled multiplex PCR. The authors' analysis ran thus. Nucleated cell counts per sample were estimated from amplification of reference gene primers within the assay. Sequence reads were collapsed and filtered to measure the absolute abundance of every unique TCRbeta CDR3 rearrangement. For each sample, productive Simpson clonality was calculated as the square root of Simpson's diversity index over productive rearrangements. The immuneACCESS repertoire file appears here via TCRdb, limited to in-frame rearrangements. These files lack a portion of the clones; in checked studies, under half of the deficit traces to unresolved V genes, and the cause of the others is not known. The V and J calls and clone size are taken from that table; D and trimming were inferred from the DNA. Within this sample are roughly 50,000 clones, with around nine tenths of them counted one time only. Almost 4% of the sample belongs to the ten largest clones.

For this clone: The antigen it recognizes is unknown. No much larger clonotype is one base removed from it; base qualities were not supplied.

Collaborating institutions collected whole blood in K2EDTA tubes following their own protocols. For TCRbeta analysis, collaborator samples were shipped as frozen whole blood, as isolated PBMCs, or as DNA extracted from either sample type. This sequence originates from a man aged 50-60 years with acute or convalescent COVID-19. The sample comprised peripheral blood. The V and J genes are TRBV27 and TRBJ2-7, with a weak D call of TRBD1 (6 bases match). The nucleotide sequence is TGTGCCAGCAGTTTAATATCCCAGGGGCCCTCCGAGCAGTACTTC. This encodes CASSLISQGPSEQYF.